The 28 T cell receptor beta chains presented below share a single source sample, sequenced in a study of spatial heterogeneity in lung cancer. TCRdb reprocessed the 5' RACE reads with MiXCR, giving one entry per CDR3 protein. Here the sample spans thousands of distinct CDR3 sequences, about 17% being singletons. Time point of the sample: sample taken at primary tumor resection. The study sequenced unsorted whole RNA from tumor, nontumor lung or frozen PBMC. This material consisted of normal lung tissue next to the tumor, taken at surgery. These receptors were collected from a male donor with early-stage non-small cell lung cancer.

Regarding this clonotype: This beta chain is a stray read from a library made for alpha chains; its abundance is not meaningful. This chain uses TRBV11-3 with TRBJ2-5; no clear D gene. CDR1 is SGHNT, CDR2 YENEEA, per germline. The CDR3 loop spans 13 amino acids. The ends were cut back, 2 bases at V and 1 base at J, with 5 bases in the middle. The CDR3 protein is CASSLNTQETQYF. The CDR3, as DNA: TGTGCCAGCAGCTTAAACACCCAAGAGACCCAGTACTTC.

In this sample, this clonotype is medium-sized. This beta chain is an unintended read in a library built for alpha chains; its size means little. CDR3 loop: CASSPGLSEAFF. The CDR3 DNA reads TGTGCCAGCTCACCGGGACTTAGTGAAGCTTTCTTT. The chain combines TRBV18 with TRBJ1-1; a possible D gene is TRBD1 (5 bases). Germline V lookup: CDR1 KGHSH, CDR2 LQKENI. The CDR3 totals 12 residues. Between the trimmed V and J ends, which lost 3 bases and 7 bases, there was a span of 9 bases.

This clonotype is categorized as medium-sized (0.01 to 0.1%). This beta chain came through as a stray read in a library set up for alpha chains, and its size says little. This sequence joins TRBV5-8 and TRBJ2-4; D not resolved. Deletions cut 1 base from V and 3 bases from J, with 8 bases between. Per the germline V gene, CDR1 is SGHTS and CDR2 is YDEGEE. This CDR3 has 14 amino acids. The CDR3 nucleotides read TGTGCCAGCAGCTTGTCAGGATTCAAAAACATTCAGTACTTC. Translating it yields CASSLSGFKNIQYF.

This clonotype has only a few counts. A library prepared for alpha chains yielded this beta chain as an off-target read; its size is of little meaning. V usage is TRBV7-2 and J usage is TRBJ2-2; D gene unclear. Germline V gene lookup returns CDR1 SGHTA and CDR2 FQGNSA. The CDR3 extends over 16 amino acids. The ends were cut back, 5 bases at V and 0 bases at J, with 13 bases in the middle. The CDR3 loop reads CASSATTFANTGELFF. DNA for the CDR3: TGTGCCAGCAGCGCAACAACCTTCGCGAACACCGGGGAGCTGTTTTTT.

Details on this clonotype: A much bigger clone sits one base away, suggesting this may be a read error. The size of this beta chain means little, since it is a stray read in a library made for alpha chains. The rearrangement uses TRBV19 and TRBJ2-2; D is undetermined. V lost 4 bases to trimming and J lost 7 bases, with 13 bases between them. The CDR3 runs 14 residues. In germline, CDR1 is LNHDA, CDR2 SQIVND (reference sequence). The CDR3 DNA reads as TGTGCCAGTAGTACTGGAACCCTAGGCGGGGAGCTGTTTTTT. It specifies CASSTGTLGGELFF.

This clonotype is termed medium-sized. This beta chain is an off-target read within a library intended for alpha chains, so its frequency means little. The chain combines TRBV20-1 with TRBJ1-2; D gene unclear. Between the trimmed V and J ends, which lost 0 bases and 8 bases, there was a span of 7 bases. Germline assignment: CDR1 DFQATT and CDR2 SNEGSKA (reference sequence). This CDR3 contains 11 residues. CDR3 bases: TGCAGTGCTAGAGATCTAGACGGCTACACCTTC. Translating gives CSARDLDGYTF.

Worth noting for this clonotype: This beta chain lies outside the target of a library built for alpha chains; its clone size means little. The gene calls are TRBV18 and TRBJ2-3, with TRBD2 matching over 10 bases. Germline CDR1 reads KGHSH; CDR2 reads LQKENI. This CDR3 has 18 residues. V trimming: 1 base; J trimming: 4 bases; junction bases outside the gene matches: 11. CDR3 amino acids: CASSPRLASGSWADTQYF. The CDR3 coding sequence is TGTGCCAGCTCACCACGGCTAGCTAGCGGGAGTTGGGCAGATACGCAGTATTTT.

By share, this clonotype counts as medium-sized (0.01 to 0.1%). This beta chain appears as a stray read in a library generated for alpha chains; its size is not informative. The chain combines TRBV4-2 with TRBJ2-3; 10 bases align to TRBD2. This CDR3 spans 18 amino acids. Germline CDR1 and CDR2: LGHNA and YNFKEQ. With 1 base clipped from V and 0 bases from J, the junction kept 7 bases outside the gene matches. This CDR3 is CASSQGRTSGDSTDTQYF. Written as DNA, the CDR3 is TGTGCCAGCAGCCAAGGTCGAACTAGCGGGGATAGCACAGATACGCAGTATTTT.

This clonotype has just a few counts. This beta chain is an unintended read in a library built for alpha chains; its size means little. The chain uses TRBV12-3 or TRBV12-4 and TRBJ1-2; D is unresolved. CDR3 length equals 11 residues. V was cut by 6 bases and J by 6 bases, with 8 bases left in between. The CDR3 nucleotides read TGTGCCAGCAGCCTTGGGGATGGCTACACCTTC. Its protein is CASSLGDGYTF.

This clonotype has a count of ten or more. Because this beta chain is a stray read in a library intended to capture alpha chains, its abundance should not be given much weight. The chain is built from TRBV5-4 and TRBJ2-5, with 9 bases aligning to TRBD2. J gave up 4 bases and V 4 bases, and 11 bases lay outside the gene matches. CDR1 and CDR2 from the germline V gene are SGHNT and YYREEE (reference sequence). The CDR3 has 16 residues. CDR3 loop: CASSPEWTSVGETQYF. As DNA, the CDR3 is TGTGCCAGCAGCCCCGAGTGGACTAGCGTGGGAGAGACCCAGTACTTC.

A remark on this clonotype: With the library built for alpha chains, this beta chain is off target and its frequency is not meaningful. The genes are TRBV5-1 and TRBJ2-6; D remains ambiguous. V was clipped by 0 bases and J by 2 bases, with 6 bases between them. CDR1 and CDR2 from the germline V gene are SGHRS and YFSETQ. CDR3 length: 15 residues. CDR3 sequence: CASSLVSTGANVLTF. For the CDR3, the DNA is TGCGCCAGCAGCTTGGTTTCGACTGGGGCCAACGTCCTGACTTTC.

This clonotype is labeled as medium-sized. Since the library was made to target alpha chains, this beta chain is a stray read and its abundance is not meaningful. The V gene is TRBV24-1, the J gene TRBJ2-5; D is unclear. The CDR3 is 11 amino acids. Deletions cut 6 bases from V and 2 bases from J, with 3 bases between. Germline V gives CDR1 KGHDR, CDR2 SFDVKD. The DNA for the CDR3 is TGTGCCACCAGTCTTCAAGAGACCCAGTACTTC. This sequence encodes CATSLQETQYF.

In its sample, this clonotype ranks as medium-sized (0.01 to 0.1%). Compared with germline, one end of the junction differs, possibly owing to a read error. This beta chain turned up in a library designed for alpha chains; as an off-target read, its abundance says little. CDR3 DNA sequence: TGTGCCAGCAGAGAAGAAAGGACAGGGCGTAATGAGCAGTTCTTC. Translated, it gives CASREERTGRNEQFF. V is TRBV2 and J is TRBJ2-1, with TRBD1 identical over 8 bases. The V gene's germline CDR1 is SNHLY and CDR2 FYNNEI. The CDR3 is 15 amino acids.

This clonotype is labeled medium-sized (0.01 to 0.1%). For a library built for alpha chains, this beta chain is a stray read; little rests on its size. The V call is TRBV20-1, the J call TRBJ2-7, with D uncertain. CDR1 is DFQATT and CDR2 is SNEGSKA in the germline V gene (reference sequence). CDR3 length: 14 amino acids. Trimming took off 2 bases at V and 5 bases at J, with 16 bases between the two ends. The chain's CDR3 is CSARTPGEFHEQYF. The CDR3 region has the DNA TGCAGTGCTAGAACTCCTGGTGAGTTCCACGAGCAGTACTTC.

About this clonotype itself: Being off target in a library aimed at alpha chains, this beta chain has a size of little meaning. V is TRBV10-2 and J is TRBJ1-2; D not certain. CDR1 WSHSY and CDR2 SAAADI come from the germline V gene. V was pared by 10 bases and J by 8 bases, with 17 bases between. This CDR3 is 12 amino acids long. CDR3 bases: TGCGCCACCTCAGGAAAATTGGACGGCTACACCTTC. This sequence encodes CATSGKLDGYTF.

This clonotype was counted between two and nine times. This beta chain lies outside the target of a library built for alpha chains; its clone size means little. J is TRBJ2-1 and V is TRBV20-1, with TRBD2 matching over 11 bases. Losses at the gene ends were 6 bases for V and 7 bases for J; bases not matched to a gene: 11. Germline CDR1 DFQATT, CDR2 SNEGSKA (reference sequence). This CDR3 contains 15 residues. CDR3 residues: CSALGGSGRANEQFF. The CDR3 DNA is TGCAGTGCCCTCGGAGGTAGCGGGAGGGCGAATGAGCAGTTCTTC.

This clonotype is medium-sized (0.01 to 0.1%) within its sample. A library made for alpha chains picked up this beta chain off target, so its size means little. The rearrangement uses TRBV6-1 and TRBJ2-2, with D possibly TRBD1 on 6 matching bases. The CDR3 runs 14 residues. V was shortened by 8 bases and J by 5 bases, with 15 bases between the two germline ends. CDR1 is MNHNS, CDR2 SASEGT, per germline. CDR3 in DNA: TGTGCCAGCGGCACCAGGGGTTGGACCGGGGAGCTGTTTTTT. It yields the protein CASGTRGWTGELFF.

This clonotype was observed at least ten times. This beta chain is an off-target read within a library intended for alpha chains, so its frequency means little. The V call is TRBV30, the J call TRBJ1-5; weak D call: TRBD1 (5 bases). The CDR3 covers 15 residues. V was clipped by 2 bases and J by 2 bases, with 13 bases between them. Germline CDR1 and CDR2: GTSNPN and SVGIG (reference sequence). The CDR3 region is CAWSSTGVGNQPQHF. The CDR3 nucleotides are TGTGCCTGGAGTTCAACGGGGGTAGGCAATCAGCCCCAGCATTTT.

The sample holds many counts of this clonotype. Because this beta chain is a stray read in a library intended to capture alpha chains, its abundance should not be given much weight. This rearrangement joins TRBV6-1 to TRBJ2-7, with D maybe TRBD1 (6 bases). The CDR3 contains 14 residues. With 6 bases removed from V and 3 bases from J, the gap between germline ends came to 15 bases. CDR1 and CDR2 from the germline V gene are MNHNS and SASEGT. The CDR3: CASSGDTTHYEQYF. CDR3 nucleotides: TGTGCCAGCAGCGGGGACACCACCCACTACGAGCAGTACTTC.

This clonotype is termed medium-sized (0.01 to 0.1%). A library made for alpha chains picked up this beta chain off target, so its size means little. V is TRBV3-1 and J is TRBJ2-7; possibly TRBD1 or TRBD2 for D (5 bases each). Germline V gene lookup returns CDR1 LGHDT and CDR2 YNNKEL (reference sequence). The CDR3 sequence is 13 residues long. The ends were cut back, 1 base at V and 7 bases at J, with 11 bases in the middle. The chain's CDR3 is CASSQVRGGEQYV. DNA for the CDR3: TGTGCCAGCAGCCAAGTACGGGGCGGGGAGCAGTACGTC.

This clonotype is labeled as medium-sized. The library was prepared for alpha chains; this beta chain is a stray read, so its frequency means little. The V gene is TRBV24-1, the J gene TRBJ2-2, with D maybe TRBD1 (5 bases). The CDR3 covers 15 residues. The V end was cut by 4 bases, the J end by 1 base, with 9 bases between. Looked up from germline, CDR1 is KGHDR and CDR2 is SFDVKD. CDR3 nucleotide sequence: TGTGCCACCAGTGAGAGACAGAAGAACACCGGGGAGCTGTTTTTT. This codes for CATSERQKNTGELFF.

Concerning this clonotype itself: Found in a library prepared for alpha chains, this beta chain is an off-target read, and its abundance has little meaning. This chain uses TRBV12-3 or TRBV12-4 with TRBJ2-5; TRBD2 might be the D (5 bases). Trimming pared 3 bases from V and 7 bases from J, leaving 9 bases between. The CDR3 is made up of 12 amino acids. This chain's CDR3 is CASSLVRATQYF. In DNA form, the CDR3 reads TGTGCCAGCAGTTTGGTGCGGGCGACCCAGTACTTC.

About this clonotype: A library made for alpha chains picked up this beta chain off target, so its size means little. The chain carries TRBV6-5 and TRBJ2-7; TRBD2 agrees at 10 bases. With V trimmed by 4 bases and J by 6 bases, 6 bases remained unmatched. Germline values: CDR1 MNHEY, CDR2 SVGAGI. The CDR3 length is 14 residues. The CDR3: CASSLAGGTIEQYF. Here the CDR3 DNA reads TGTGCCAGCAGTTTAGCGGGGGGCACGATCGAGCAGTACTTC.

By share, this clonotype ranks as medium-sized. Found in a library prepared for alpha chains, this beta chain is an off-target read, and its abundance has little meaning. The gene calls are TRBV6-2 or TRBV6-3 and TRBJ2-2; 8 bases agree with TRBD1. CDR3 size: 12 residues. The germline gives CDR1 MNHEY, CDR2 SVGEGT. J gave up 4 bases and V 10 bases, and 2 bases lay outside the gene matches. The CDR3, as DNA: TGTGCCACAGGGGGCCCCACCGGGGAGCTGTTTTTT. Its translation: CATGGPTGELFF.

This clonotype was found many times. Little can be read into the size of this beta chain, an off-target read in a library designed for alpha chains. The chain couples TRBV20-1 to TRBJ2-1; the D gene is possibly TRBD2 (6 bases). Trimming pared 0 bases from V and 0 bases from J, leaving 15 bases between. Germline V lookup: CDR1 DFQATT, CDR2 SNEGSKA (reference sequence). The CDR3 totals 17 residues. CDR3 in amino acids: CSARDLGLSSSYNEQFF. DNA of the CDR3: TGCAGTGCTAGAGATCTCGGACTATCGAGCTCCTACAATGAGCAGTTCTTC.

This clonotype is medium-sized. This beta chain was picked up by a library intended for alpha chains and is off target, so its count carries little meaning. This sequence joins TRBV29-1 and TRBJ2-2; no firm D call. CDR3 size: 13 residues. CDR1 and CDR2 from the germline V gene are SQVTM and ANQGSEA. V shed 2 bases and J shed 7 bases, with 11 bases lying between them. CDR3 sequence reads: CSVELSVGGELFF. The CDR3 bases are TGCAGCGTTGAACTGTCCGTAGGCGGGGAGCTGTTTTTT.

This clonotype showed up many times. This beta chain is a stray read from a library made for alpha chains; its abundance is not meaningful. The CDR3 spells CSASGPQGDYGYTF. The CDR3 DNA is TGCAGTGCTAGCGGGCCTCAGGGGGACTATGGCTACACCTTC. The chain carries TRBV20-1 and TRBJ1-2; 7 bases match TRBD1. CDR3 size: 14 residues. Germline CDR1 reads DFQATT; CDR2 reads SNEGSKA (reference sequence). After removal of 3 bases from V and 3 bases from J, the junction contained 7 bases not matched to a gene.

This clonotype is deemed medium-sized. The size of this beta chain means little, since it is a stray read in a library made for alpha chains. This chain joins TRBV20-1 and TRBJ2-7, with D possibly TRBD2 on 6 matching bases. Trimming took 3 bases from V and 11 from J, leaving 23 bases between them. The CDR3 has 14 residues. Per germline, CDR1 DFQATT and CDR2 SNEGSKA (reference sequence). The CDR3 nucleotides read TGCAGTGCTAGGGCCGGGACTCACCTCGGTGAGGAGTACTTC. Translated, it gives CSARAGTHLGEEYF.